These 6 T cell receptor beta chains originate from one sample sequenced in a study of PD-1 blockade in classical Hodgkin lymphoma. The time point here: cycle 4 day 1 (C4D1), after five to seven weeks of nivolumab. The patients all showed relapse after autologous stem cell transplantation, while their brentuximab vedotin exposure varied. Thawed PBMCs were subjected to magnetic negative selection, which yielded isolated CD8+ T cells. The repertoire was sequenced with immunoSEQ multiplex PCR; TCRdb's copy has only in-frame clones and lacks some. This sample has 2,500 to 3,500 clones, with 70% to 80% found just once. The input for sequencing was CD8+ T cells from blood, taken before the fourth cycle of nivolumab. The receptors originated from a human donor with classical Hodgkin lymphoma.

This chain uses TRBV7-8 with TRBJ2-1; D ambiguous. Trimming stripped 1 base from V and 12 bases from J, with 10 bases between. The CDR3 is 12 residues long. Germline CDR1 SGHVS, CDR2 FQNEAQ. CDR3 residues: CASSLEAKGQFF. The CDR3 region has the DNA TGTGCCAGCAGCTTAGAGGCCAAAGGGCAGTTCTTC.

V usage is TRBV7-9 and J usage is TRBJ2-7, with 11 bases matching TRBD1. Germline CDR1 is SEHNR and CDR2 is FQNEAQ (reference sequence). The CDR3 is 14 residues long. J gave up 6 bases and V 5 bases, and 6 bases lay outside the gene matches. The CDR3 is CASSHGTGGVEQYF. CDR3 nucleotide sequence: TGTGCCAGCAGCCATGGGACAGGGGGAGTCGAGCAGTACTTC.

CDR3 protein: CASSYRDKRDNEQFF. In DNA form, the CDR3 reads TGTGCCAGCAGTTACAGGGACAAACGTGACAATGAGCAGTTCTTC. The V and J genes are TRBV6-5 and TRBJ2-1; maybe TRBD1 (6 bases). From germline, CDR1 is MNHEY and CDR2 SVGAGI. The CDR3 sequence is 15 residues long. V was trimmed by 2 bases and J by 5 bases, leaving 13 bases between them.

The chain couples TRBV11-2 to TRBJ2-5; 7 nucleotides align to TRBD2. The CDR3 totals 15 residues. V gave up 3 bases and J gave up 9 bases; unmatched junction bases: 13. Germline CDR1 is SGHAT and CDR2 is FQNNGV. The CDR3 sequence: CASSFPAGTAVSQYF. DNA for the CDR3: TGTGCCAGCAGCTTCCCAGCGGGGACGGCGGTGTCCCAGTACTTC.

A note on this clone: One base separates it from a far larger clone, so it is likely a read error. The rearrangement links TRBV11-2 to TRBJ1-6, with 8 bases fitting TRBD1. Unmatched junction bases numbered 7, after V lost 5 bases and J lost 13 bases. This CDR3 contains 13 residues. Germline V CDR1 and CDR2: SGHAT, FQNNGV. CDR3 coding DNA: TGTGCCAGCAGCCATCGGACAGGGAGGCCCCTCCACTTT. As protein: CASSHRTGRPLHF.

This rearrangement joins TRBV10-3 to TRBJ2-7; the D is unclear. The V gene's germline CDR1 is ENHRY and CDR2 SYGVKD. V was clipped by 1 base and J by 2 bases, with 12 bases between them. The CDR3 extends over 15 amino acids. The CDR3 loop is CAISEWPQPPYEQYF. The CDR3, as DNA: TGTGCCATCAGTGAGTGGCCACAACCCCCCTACGAGCAGTACTTC.